The rows below give T cell receptor beta chains drawn from one sample of a study of blood T cell repertoires in COVID-19. Using immunoSEQ multiplex PCR, the repertoire was profiled, and TCRdb retains in-frame clones only, with some absent. The table lists roughly 200,000 clones, 80% to 90% of them singletons. The sample consisted of peripheral blood. All receptors come from a man in his late teens or twenties with active or convalescent COVID-19. The CDR3 runs from the conserved cysteine through the conserved F or W. A D gene is named only where the DNA matches it firmly.

j_gene | v_gene | d_gene | CDR3nt | CDR3aa
TRBJ2-1 | TRBV11-2 | NA | TGTGCCAGCAGCTTAGTCTCGGGTTACAATGAGCAGTTCTTC | CASSLVSGYNEQFF
TRBJ1-6 | TRBV4-1 | NA | TGCGCCAGCAGCCAACTGGGAGGTCTTAATTCACCCCTCCACTTT | CASSQLGGLNSPLHF
TRBJ1-3 | TRBV19 | TRBD1 | TGTGCCAGCACTCACAAGTGGGACAGAGCTAGAAACACCATATATTTT | CASTHKWDRARNTIYF
TRBJ2-7 | TRBV4-2 | NA | TGTGCCAGCAGCCAAGAAAACAGATACGAGCAGTACTTC | CASSQENRYEQYF
TRBJ1-1 | TRBV27 | NA | TGTGCCAGCAGTTCACAAACAGGTTTTGCTGAAGCTTTCTTT | CASSSQTGFAEAFF
TRBJ2-7 | TRBV13 | NA | TGTGCCAGCAGCTTAGGCAGTTCTAGCTCCTACGAGCAGTACTTC | CASSLGSSSSYEQYF
TRBJ2-7 | TRBV9 | NA | TGTGCCAGCAGCGTTGGCGCGAGGGGGTTGAGGGAGCAGTACTTC | CASSVGARGLREQYF
TRBJ1-3 | TRBV18 | TRBD1 | TGTGCCAGCTCACCAACGGGACAGGGGGCAAATGGAAACACCATATATTTT | CASSPTGQGANGNTIYF
TRBJ2-1 | TRBV19 | TRBD2 | TGTGCCACTGCACTAGCGGGAGCTGTAAGTGAGCAGTTCTTC | CATALAGAVSEQFF
TRBJ2-1 | TRBV14 | TRBD2 | TGTGCCAGCAGCCACAAAGTTAGGACTAGCGGCGGCAATGAGCAGTTCTTC | CASSHKVRTSGGNEQFF
TRBJ2-2 | TRBV5-1 | TRBD2 | TGCGCCAGCCGGAGCGGGAGACGGGCCGGGGAGCTGTTTTTT | CASRSGRRAGELFF
TRBJ2-7 | TRBV28 | TRBD1 | TGTGCCAGCAGTTTCGTGGGACAGGCCTACGAGCAGTACTTC | CASSFVGQAYEQYF
TRBJ2-2 | TRBV27 | TRBD1 | TGTGCCAGCAGCTTAGACAGGGTGGAGACCGGGGAGCTGTTTTTT | CASSLDRVETGELFF
TRBJ2-5 | TRBV5-4 | NA | TGTGCCACGATTGAAACAGGGCAAGAGACCCAGTACTTC | CATIETGQETQYF